This entry lists 31 T cell receptor beta chains sequenced from one sample in a study of control samples from healthy donors and cancer patients. Only in-frame clones appear in the TCRdb table, and some are missing; sequencing was by immunoSEQ multiplex PCR. The table records 63,000 or so clones, over 70% of them present only once. The sequencing sample was made of blood. These TCRs come from a man aged 50 or older in good health.

This chain uses TRBV9 with TRBJ1-1; D is uncertain. CDR3 length equals 13 residues. The germline V gene encodes CDR1 SGDLS and CDR2 YYNGEE. Trimming took off 3 bases at V and 4 bases at J, with 10 bases between the two ends. CDR3 in amino acids: CASSGDPATEAFF. The CDR3 DNA sequence: TGTGCCAGCAGCGGCGACCCGGCCACTGAAGCTTTCTTT.

The V call is TRBV11-3, the J call TRBJ2-7; D uncertain. The ends were cut back, 4 bases at V and 5 bases at J, with 15 bases in the middle. CDR1 and CDR2 from the germline V gene are SGHNT and YENEEA. CDR3 length: 14 amino acids. The CDR3 DNA sequence: TGTGCCAGCAGCTCCCATAGTTTTTCCAACGAGCAGTACTTC. Translating gives CASSSHSFSNEQYF.

The gene calls are TRBV4-3 and TRBJ1-2; D possibly corresponds to TRBD1 (6 bases). The CDR3 is 15 amino acids. Trimming shortened V by 0 bases and J by 4 bases, and 12 bases separated the two germline ends. Per germline, CDR1 LGHNA and CDR2 YSLEER. CDR3 residues: CASSQESRGAYGYTF. CDR3 in DNA: TGCGCCAGCAGCCAAGAGTCCAGGGGAGCCTATGGCTACACCTTC.

This chain uses TRBV6-1 with TRBJ2-3; a possible D gene is TRBD1 (7 bases). This CDR3 has 17 residues. The germline V and J ends were trimmed by 1 base and 2 bases, with 16 bases remaining between them. Germline CDR1 is MNHNS and CDR2 is SASEGT. The CDR3 bases are TGTGCCAGCAGTGAAGACAGGGGAGGATGGGCCACAGATACGCAGTATTTT. The encoded protein is CASSEDRGGWATDTQYF.

This chain connects TRBV5-6 to TRBJ1-1, with 7 bases that match TRBD1. This CDR3 spans 14 amino acids. CDR1 is SGHDT and CDR2 is YYEEEE in the germline V gene. After removal of 4 bases from V and 3 bases from J, the junction contained 6 bases not matched to a gene. For the CDR3, the DNA is TGTGCCAGCAGCCGCAGGGGGAGGTACACTGAAGCTTTCTTT. Encoded protein: CASSRRGRYTEAFF.

This clone was detected a few times. This chain connects TRBV12-3 or TRBV12-4 to TRBJ1-3, with D possibly being TRBD1 (5 bases). V was clipped by 7 bases and J by 9 bases, with 10 bases between them. CDR3 size: 11 residues. CDR3 protein: CASTPGGTIYF. CDR3 DNA sequence: TGTGCCAGCACCCCGGGGGGCACCATATATTTT.

The chain couples TRBV4-3 to TRBJ2-5; TRBD2 aligns across 13 bases. Trimming took 3 bases from V and 5 from J; bases not matched to a gene: 6. This CDR3 has 16 amino acids. Germline values: CDR1 LGHNA, CDR2 YSLEER. The CDR3 DNA is TGCGCCAGCAGCCAGGAGGGACTAGCGGGATTGGAGACCCAGTACTTC. Translation gives CASSQEGLAGLETQYF.

V usage is TRBV12-3 or TRBV12-4 and J usage is TRBJ2-5; D ambiguous. The CDR3 spans 11 residues. The V end lost 3 bases, the J end lost 4 bases, and 3 bases lay between the germline ends. CDR3 amino acids: CASSFLETQYF. For the CDR3, the DNA is TGTGCCAGCAGTTTTCTAGAGACCCAGTACTTC.

The chain joins TRBV11-2 to TRBJ1-1, with D maybe TRBD1 (6 bases). The V end lost 1 base, the J end lost 2 bases, and 11 bases lay between the germline ends. Per the germline V gene, CDR1 is SGHAT and CDR2 is FQNNGV. This CDR3 region has 15 residues. The CDR3 sequence: CASSLAVTGNTEAFF. The CDR3 region has the DNA TGTGCCAGCAGCTTAGCGGTGACAGGAAACACTGAAGCTTTCTTT.

The CDR3 loop is CASSVVGAGVQGTDTQYF. The CDR3 bases are TGTGCCAGCAGCGTAGTAGGGGCGGGAGTACAGGGCACAGATACGCAGTATTTT. V usage is TRBV9 and J usage is TRBJ2-3, with 7 bases matching TRBD2. The CDR3 is 18 residues long. The V gene end was trimmed by 0 bases and the J gene end by 1 base; junction bases not matched to a gene: 11. From germline, CDR1 is SGDLS and CDR2 YYNGEE.

The chain recombines TRBV6-5 with TRBJ2-5; D is undetermined. The CDR3 contains 14 residues. V lost 1 base and J lost 2, with 8 bases in between. The germline gives CDR1 MNHEY, CDR2 SVGAGI. CDR3 DNA sequence: TGTGCCAGCAGTTACTACAGCCCTCAAGAGACCCAGTACTTC. Encoded protein: CASSYYSPQETQYF.

J is TRBJ2-7 and V is TRBV7-2; 8 nucleotides line up with TRBD1. The CDR3 extends over 13 amino acids. Looked up from germline, CDR1 is SGHTA and CDR2 is FQGNSA. J gave up 5 bases and V 4 bases, and 4 bases lay outside the gene matches. CDR3 sequence reads: CASSSQTGDEQYF. Written as DNA, the CDR3 is TGTGCCAGCAGCTCCCAGACAGGGGACGAGCAGTACTTC.

This chain connects TRBV18 to TRBJ2-7; 11 bases are a match to TRBD2. V lost 1 base and J lost 3; bases outside the gene matches: 5. Germline values: CDR1 KGHSH, CDR2 LQKENI. This CDR3 spans 16 amino acids. This chain's CDR3 is CASSPLPGTSGYEQYF. CDR3 nucleotide sequence: TGTGCCAGCTCACCACTCCCCGGGACTAGCGGCTACGAGCAGTACTTC.

This rearrangement joins TRBV24-1 to TRBJ1-2; D might be TRBD1 (6 bases). Looked up from germline, CDR1 is KGHDR and CDR2 is SFDVKD. The CDR3 sequence is 12 residues long. Trimming shortened V by 9 bases and J by 5 bases, and 12 bases separated the two germline ends. CDR3 DNA sequence: TGTGCCACCTCCACAGGGACGTATGGCTACACCTTC. This gives the protein CATSTGTYGYTF.

This clone has only one observation. The J gene is TRBJ2-1, the V gene TRBV5-1; possibly TRBD1 for D (6 bases). The germline V and J ends were trimmed by 2 bases and 6 bases, with 21 bases remaining between them. Per the germline V gene, CDR1 is SGHRS and CDR2 is YFSETQ. The length of the CDR3 is 17 residues. The CDR3 loop is CASSLNARGQGGNEQFF. As DNA, the CDR3 is TGCGCCAGCAGCTTAAATGCAAGGGGTCAAGGGGGCAATGAGCAGTTCTTC.

The chain combines TRBV13 with TRBJ1-3, with D hard to call. V lost 7 bases and J lost 6, with 19 bases in between. Per the germline V gene, CDR1 is PRHDT and CDR2 is FYEKMQ (reference sequence). This CDR3 is 15 amino acids long. CDR3: CASKKMTAAVNTIYF. CDR3 nucleotide sequence: TGTGCCAGCAAAAAAATGACCGCAGCCGTAAACACCATATATTTT. Using reference TRBV13 and TRBJ1-3 for the parts outside the CDR3, the full variable domain is AAGVIQSPRHLIKEKRETATLKCYPIPRHDTVYWYQQGPGQDPQFLISFYEKMQSDKGSIPDRFSAQQFSDYHSELNMSSLELGDSALYFCASKKMTAAVNTIYFGEGSWLTVV.

The J gene is TRBJ1-2, the V gene TRBV4-3; no reliable D call. Germline assignment: CDR1 LGHNA and CDR2 YSLEER. The CDR3 sequence is 12 residues long. Trimming shortened V by 8 bases and J by 2 bases, and 9 bases separated the two germline ends. The CDR3: CASAGGNYGYTF. In DNA form, the CDR3 reads TGCGCCAGCGCGGGCGGCAACTATGGCTACACCTTC.

The chain employs TRBV19 and TRBJ2-7; D possibly corresponds to TRBD1 (6 bases). This CDR3 has 15 amino acids. Germline CDR1 and CDR2: LNHDA and SQIVND (reference sequence). Trimming removed 4 bases from V and 2 bases from J, with 15 bases in between. Here the CDR3 DNA reads TGTGCCAGTAGTAAGGATCCGTCAGGGGCCTACGAGCAGTACTTC. Residues: CASSKDPSGAYEQYF. Complete variable domain (other parts from reference TRBV19 and TRBJ2-7): DGGITQSPKYLFRKEGQNVTLSCEQNLNHDAMYWYRQDPGQGLRLIYYSQIVNDFQKGDIAEGYSVSREKKESFPLTVTSAQKNPTAFYLCASSKDPSGAYEQYFGPGTRLTVT.

This chain links TRBV7-9 with TRBJ2-7, with D uncertain. The CDR3 length is 12 residues. In germline, CDR1 is SEHNR, CDR2 FQNEAQ (reference sequence). The V end was cut by 1 base, the J end by 6 bases, with 7 bases between. The CDR3 is CASSLVEAEQYF. As DNA, the CDR3 is TGTGCCAGCAGCTTAGTAGAGGCCGAGCAGTACTTC.

CDR3 amino acids: CASSHPLGEASIDNSPLHF. CDR3 DNA sequence: TGCGCCAGCAGCCATCCCCTCGGCGAGGCGTCTATTGATAATTCACCCCTCCACTTT. The chain recombines TRBV4-3 with TRBJ1-6; the D is unclear. Trimming shortened V by 3 bases and J by 5 bases, and 23 bases separated the two germline ends. Germline lookup yields CDR1 LGHNA and CDR2 YSLEER. The CDR3 sequence is 19 residues long.

The chain carries TRBV6-2 or TRBV6-3 and TRBJ1-1; 8 bases are a match to TRBD1. CDR1 and CDR2 from the germline V gene are MNHEY and SVGEGT. The ends lost 4 bases at V and 1 base at J; junction bases unmatched: 8. This CDR3 is 16 amino acids long. The CDR3 coding sequence is TGTGCCAGCAGTTTGTTCAGGGGGCTGGGGAACACTGAAGCTTTCTTT. Its protein is CASSLFRGLGNTEAFF.

V usage is TRBV15 and J usage is TRBJ2-1; 13 positions agree with TRBD2. The germline V gene encodes CDR1 LNHNV and CDR2 YYDKDF (reference sequence). Trimming at V came to 2 bases and at J to 7 bases, leaving 8 bases not matched to a gene. This CDR3 has 17 amino acids. The chain's CDR3 is CATSRSETSGRRNEQFF. The CDR3 region has the DNA TGTGCCACCAGCAGATCGGAGACTAGCGGGAGGAGGAATGAGCAGTTCTTC.

The chain employs TRBV9 and TRBJ1-1; D uncertain. The V end was cut by 4 bases, the J end by 4 bases, with 20 bases between. Germline V CDR1 and CDR2: SGDLS, YYNGEE. CDR3 size: 16 residues. CDR3 DNA: TGTGCCAGCAGCAAAGACGGCCGCCTCGGGCGCACTGAAGCTTTCTTT. Its protein is CASSKDGRLGRTEAFF.

The CDR3 is CASTQGAANQPQHF. The DNA for the CDR3 is TGTGCCAGCACCCAAGGGGCCGCAAATCAGCCCCAGCATTTT. The chain has TRBV6-6 and TRBJ1-5, with a possible D match to TRBD1 (5 bases). V dropped 7 bases and J dropped 4 bases, with 14 bases sitting between them. Per the germline V gene, CDR1 is MNHNY and CDR2 is SVGAGI (reference sequence). The CDR3 extends over 14 amino acids.

This chain connects TRBV7-9 to TRBJ1-2; maybe TRBD1 (6 bases). Germline lookup yields CDR1 SEHNR and CDR2 FQNEAQ (reference sequence). CDR3 length: 17 amino acids. V was shortened by 4 bases and J by 2 bases, with 20 bases between the two germline ends. The CDR3: CASSSPPDADSNYGYTF. For the CDR3, the DNA is TGTGCCAGCAGCTCCCCCCCCGACGCGGACAGCAACTATGGCTACACCTTC.

The genes are TRBV6-2 or TRBV6-3 and TRBJ2-7; D remains unclear. The germline V gene encodes CDR1 MNHEY and CDR2 SVGEGT. Trimming left V 6 bases short and J 3 bases short, with 12 bases between. This CDR3 has 13 residues. The CDR3 protein is CASSRATLYEQYF. CDR3 sequence (DNA): TGTGCCAGCAGCCGTGCGACACTCTACGAGCAGTACTTC.

The V gene is TRBV28, the J gene TRBJ2-7, with TRBD2 matching over 13 bases. Germline V lookup: CDR1 MDHEN, CDR2 SYDVKM. The CDR3 loop spans 15 amino acids. Trimming removed 5 bases from V and 6 bases from J; junction bases left unmatched: 7. CDR3 sequence: CASSPGLAGRREQYF. The CDR3 DNA reads TGTGCCAGCAGTCCGGGACTAGCGGGGAGGCGCGAGCAGTACTTC.

V and J are TRBV6-1 and TRBJ2-1; D possibly uses TRBD1 or TRBD2 (5 bases each). The CDR3 length is 14 residues. The V gene lost 2 bases and the J gene lost 9 bases, with 14 bases spanning the gap. Germline V CDR1 and CDR2: MNHNS, SASEGT. In DNA, the CDR3 is TGTGCCAGCAGTGAACCCGGGACCCGGAGTGAGCAGTTCTTC. It translates to CASSEPGTRSEQFF.

The chain has TRBV7-2 and TRBJ2-1; the match to TRBD2 covers 8 bases. V dropped 2 bases and J dropped 8; count of bases not matched to a gene: 5. CDR1 and CDR2 from the germline V gene are SGHTA and FQGNSA. The CDR3 consists of 14 residues. Here the CDR3 DNA reads TGTGCCAGCAGCTTACAGCGGGGGAGGTATGAGCAGTTCTTC. As protein: CASSLQRGRYEQFF. Variable domain in full (rest from reference TRBV7-2 and TRBJ2-1): GAGVSQSPSNKVTEKGKDVELRCDPISGHTALYWYRQSLGQGLEFLIYFQGNSAPDKSGLPSDRFSAERTGGSVSTLTIQRTQQEDSAVYLCASSLQRGRYEQFFGPGTRLTVL.

The chain recombines TRBV10-1 with TRBJ2-5; tentative D call: TRBD2 (7 bases). The CDR3 is made up of 16 amino acids. From germline, CDR1 is WNHNN and CDR2 SYGVQD (reference sequence). Trimming took 5 bases from V and 4 from J, leaving 20 bases between them. The CDR3 loop reads CASSPGGSQGRETQYF. CDR3 coding DNA: TGCGCCAGCAGTCCGGGGGGCTCCCAGGGAAGAGAGACCCAGTACTTC.

The chain has TRBV5-1 and TRBJ2-1; either TRBD1 or TRBD2 may supply D (5 bases each). The germline V and J ends were trimmed by 3 bases and 13 bases, with 14 bases remaining between them. CDR3 length equals 12 residues. Germline V gene lookup returns CDR1 SGHRS and CDR2 YFSETQ. CDR3 nucleotides: TGCGCCAGCAGCTCGGTCGGGGCCCTCCAGTTCTTC. Residues: CASSSVGALQFF.